Below are 20 T cell receptor beta chains sequenced from a single sample in a study of T cells in Graves' hyperthyroidism and ophthalmopathy. From RNA transcripts, TCR beta CDR3 regions were amplified. RT-PCR in the first round (using the HTBI primer set) targeted the TCR CDR3. One entry per CDR3 protein results from TCRdb running MiXCR on the multiplex PCR reads. The sample lists a few hundred thousand distinct CDR3 sequences, roughly 50% occurring once. Specimen: peripheral blood or thyroid tissue (not recorded which). The origin of the receptors is a woman aged 18 to 35 with Graves' hyperthyroidism.

This clonotype has just one count. The chain uses TRBV7-6 and TRBJ2-7, with TRBD1 identical over 7 bases. CDR3 length equals 11 residues. CDR1 is SGHVS, CDR2 FNYEAQ, per germline. With V trimmed by 5 bases and J by 9 bases, 4 bases remained unmatched. The CDR3 sequence: CASSRGHGQYF. The CDR3 bases are TGTGCCAGCAGCAGGGGGCATGGGCAGTACTTC.

This clonotype was counted at least ten times. The chain combines TRBV20-1 with TRBJ2-7; 10 nucleotides align to TRBD1. V was clipped by 3 bases and J by 2 bases; unmatched bases: 7. In germline, CDR1 is DFQATT, CDR2 SNEGSKA (reference sequence). The CDR3 covers 15 residues. CDR3 loop: CSASNPGTGAYEQYF. The CDR3, as DNA: TGCAGTGCTAGCAATCCCGGGACAGGGGCCTACGAGCAGTACTTC.

This clonotype was seen a few times. The rearrangement joins TRBV2 to TRBJ1-2; D uncertain. Trimming shortened V by 6 bases and J by 8 bases, and 16 bases separated the two germline ends. The CDR3 covers 13 residues. Looked up from germline, CDR1 is SNHLY and CDR2 is FYNNEI. The CDR3 sequence is CASSPDPNGGYTF. DNA for the CDR3: TGTGCCAGCAGCCCGGATCCCAACGGAGGCTACACCTTC.

CDR3 in DNA: TGTGCCAGCAGTCACCCAGGACAGACCGGCTACACCTTC. Its translation is CASSHPGQTGYTF. The rearrangement uses TRBV7-2 and TRBJ1-2; a possible D gene is TRBD1 (6 bases). The CDR3 length is 13 residues. From germline, CDR1 is SGHTA and CDR2 FQGNSA. Trimming shortened V by 6 bases and J by 8 bases, and 16 bases separated the two germline ends.

The chain has TRBV15 and TRBJ2-3, with TRBD1 matching 9 bases. This CDR3 is 15 amino acids long. The J segment lost 6 bases and the V segment lost 2 bases, leaving 6 bases of the junction unmatched. The germline V gene encodes CDR1 LNHNV and CDR2 YYDKDF (reference sequence). In DNA form, the CDR3 reads TGTGCCACCAGCAGACGGGGACAGGGTCCGGATACGCAGTATTTT. Its translation: CATSRRGQGPDTQYF.

This chain joins TRBV13 and TRBJ1-5; 9 nucleotides match TRBD1. The CDR3 runs 16 residues. V gave up 10 bases and J gave up 0 bases; unmatched junction bases: 10. In germline, CDR1 is PRHDT, CDR2 FYEKMQ (reference sequence). The CDR3 DNA reads TGTGCCATCAGTCCTGGGACAGGGTATAGCAATCAGCCCCAGCATTTT. Translation gives CAISPGTGYSNQPQHF.

This clonotype occurred a few times. This chain uses TRBV20-1 with TRBJ1-1, with a weak D call TRBD1 (6 bases). Germline lookup yields CDR1 DFQATT and CDR2 SNEGSKA (reference sequence). CDR3 length equals 14 residues. Trimming removed 6 bases at V and 14 bases at J, with 28 bases between. CDR3 coding DNA: TGCAGTGCCGTCCCGGGACACACGTACAATGAGCAGTTCTTT. Translating gives CSAVPGHTYNEQFF.

A few counts support this clonotype. The chain has TRBV29-1 and TRBJ2-5; 13 bases align to TRBD2. Germline CDR1 is SQVTM and CDR2 is ANQGSEA. V lost 7 bases and J lost 4; bases outside the gene matches: 6. The CDR3 is 14 residues long. CDR3 amino acids: CSETSGRDGETQYF. In DNA, the CDR3 is TGCAGCGAAACTAGCGGGAGGGATGGAGAGACCCAGTACTTC.

The chain couples TRBV6-1 to TRBJ1-1; a weak D match, TRBD1 (5 bases). The CDR3 loop spans 15 amino acids. The germline gives CDR1 MNHNS, CDR2 SASEGT. V was cut by 2 bases and J by 4 bases, with 14 bases left in between. CDR3 sequence: CASSEWGPVSTEAFF. The CDR3 region has the DNA TGTGCCAGCAGTGAATGGGGACCGGTGAGCACTGAAGCTTTCTTT.

The chain carries TRBV12-3 or TRBV12-4 and TRBJ2-3, with 12 nucleotides matching TRBD2. The CDR3 spans 15 residues. The trim removed 6 bases at V and 7 bases at J, leaving 8 bases unmatched. This CDR3 reads CASSTSGRKGNTQYF. The CDR3 coding sequence is TGTGCCAGCAGCACTAGCGGGAGGAAAGGGAATACGCAGTATTTT.

This clonotype was counted many times. The chain combines TRBV5-1 with TRBJ2-7; 12 nucleotides agree with TRBD2. The CDR3 contains 22 residues. Trimming cost V 0 bases and J 5 bases; bases outside gene matches: 24. Looked up from germline, CDR1 is SGHRS and CDR2 is YFSETQ. This chain's CDR3 is CASSLDGQPYIVTSGRTNEQYF. In nucleotides, the CDR3 is TGCGCCAGCAGCTTGGATGGACAGCCATATATCGTTACTAGCGGGAGGACGAACGAGCAGTACTTC. Full variable domain (outside the CDR3, taken from reference TRBV5-1 and TRBJ2-7): KAGVTQTPRYLIKTRGQQVTLSCSPISGHRSVSWYQQTPGQGLQFLFEYFSETQRNKGNFPGRFSGRQFSNSRSEMNVSTLELGDSALYLCASSLDGQPYIVTSGRTNEQYFGPGTRLTVT.

This clonotype was found many times. The chain links TRBV24-1 to TRBJ2-2, with 8 bases lining up with TRBD1. The CDR3 totals 16 residues. The germline CDR1 and CDR2 sequences are KGHDR and SFDVKD. Trimming removed 5 bases from V and 0 bases from J; junction bases left unmatched: 4. CDR3 amino acids: CATSAGQGANTGELFF. CDR3 in DNA: TGTGCCACCAGTGCCGGACAGGGCGCGAACACCGGGGAGCTGTTTTTT.

The gene calls are TRBV5-1 and TRBJ2-7; D not resolved. This CDR3 is 15 amino acids long. From germline, CDR1 is SGHRS and CDR2 YFSETQ. The germline V and J ends were trimmed by 1 base and 5 bases, with 16 bases remaining between them. The CDR3 loop is CASSLRSVEFHEQYF. The CDR3 bases are TGCGCCAGCAGCTTGCGGAGCGTAGAGTTCCACGAGCAGTACTTC.

This clonotype was seen more than once but under ten times. V gene TRBV9 combines with J gene TRBJ2-2, with D perhaps TRBD2 (5 bases). CDR1 SGDLS and CDR2 YYNGEE come from the germline V gene. Trimming left V 2 bases short and J 6 bases short, with 17 bases between. This CDR3 comprises 16 residues. The CDR3 coding sequence is TGTGCCAGCAGCGTCGTAGCAGTTAGCGTGGCCGGGGAGCTGTTTTTT. Its translation: CASSVVAVSVAGELFF.

This clonotype has at least ten counts. The rearrangement uses TRBV27 and TRBJ2-2; D remains unclear. The CDR3 length is 12 residues. CDR1 and CDR2 from the germline V gene are MNHEY and SMNVEV (reference sequence). Between the trimmed V and J ends, which lost 4 bases and 6 bases, there was a span of 6 bases. In nucleotides, the CDR3 is TGTGCCAGCAGTTCGCCGGCCGGGGAGCTGTTTTTT. It specifies CASSSPAGELFF.

The chain combines TRBV20-1 with TRBJ1-2; the D is unclear. CDR1 DFQATT and CDR2 SNEGSKA come from the germline V gene (reference sequence). With 0 bases removed from V and 4 bases from J, the gap between germline ends came to 21 bases. The CDR3 runs to 17 residues. Here the CDR3 DNA reads TGCAGTGCTAGAGAGTCTAGCAGCTTACAAGAGACCTATGGCTACACCTTC. This encodes CSARESSSLQETYGYTF.

As for this clonotype: At one end the junction does not follow the germline gene, possibly because of a read error. V is TRBV10-3 and J is TRBJ2-3; 13 bases align to TRBD2. This CDR3 comprises 15 residues. The germline V gene has CDR1 ENHRY and CDR2 SYGVKD. The CDR3 sequence is CAITPGTSGTGTQYF. CDR3 sequence (DNA): TGTGCCATCACTCCCGGGACTAGCGGGACAGGTACGCAGTATTTT.

This clonotype showed up just once. V and J are TRBV6-5 and TRBJ2-7, with 7 bases identical to TRBD2. The germline CDR1 and CDR2 sequences are MNHEY and SVGAGI. The CDR3 spans 13 residues. V trimming: 7 bases; J trimming: 4 bases; junction bases outside the gene matches: 7. In DNA, the CDR3 is TGTGCCAGCATCGCGGGGGATTTTTACGAGCAGTACTTC. This gives the protein CASIAGDFYEQYF.

The chain couples TRBV5-1 to TRBJ2-2; 7 positions agree with TRBD2. With 0 bases clipped from V and 5 bases from J, the junction kept 7 bases outside the gene matches. Germline V CDR1 and CDR2: SGHRS, YFSETQ. The CDR3 contains 16 residues. In DNA form, the CDR3 reads TGCGCCAGCAGCTTGGACGGCGGGAGCCGTACCGGGGAGCTGTTTTTT. Translating gives CASSLDGGSRTGELFF.

This clonotype was counted a few times. A read error may account for a junction end that differs from germline. The V and J genes are TRBV24-1 and TRBJ1-3; 12 bases agree with TRBD1. Germline CDR1 reads KGHDR; CDR2 reads SFDVKD. CDR3 length: 11 amino acids. CDR3 sequence reads: CATSDGGQGAF. The CDR3 nucleotides are TGTGCCACCAGTGATGGGGGACAGGGGGCTTTT.